A selection of T cell receptor beta chains follows, all from one sample in a study of cytotoxic CD8 clonotypes in ibrutinib-treated CLL. Profiled with immunoSEQ multiplex PCR; TCRdb holds only in-frame clones, not every one. The sample comprises about 140,000 clones, less than 95% of which are singletons, and 10% to 14% rests with the top ten. The sequencing used PBMCs, collected after 12 months of ibrutinib treatment. The receptors shown here come from a human donor with chronic lymphocytic leukemia. CDR3s include the opening cysteine and the closing phenylalanine or tryptophan. D genes are given only for firm matches. A row's size may be missing; if present it is once, few, many or a size class.

size: NA; J: TRBJ2-1; V: TRBV30; D: TRBD2; DNA: TGTGCCTGGAGTTTCGGGACTAGCTCCTACAATGAGCAGTTCTTC; CDR3: CAWSFGTSSYNEQFF
size: NA; J: TRBJ2-5; V: TRBV9; D: TRBD1; DNA: TGTGCCAGCAGCTCCCGTACAGGGGAAGAGACCCAGTACTTC; CDR3: CASSSRTGEETQYF
size: NA; J: TRBJ1-5; V: TRBV28; D: NA; DNA: TGTGCCAGCAGTCCAACAGCCAATCAGCCCCAGCATTTT; CDR3: CASSPTANQPQHF
size: NA; J: TRBJ1-1; V: TRBV5-6; D: NA; DNA: TGTGCCAGCAGCCTGAGCGGGGGCACTGAAGCTTTCTTT; CDR3: CASSLSGGTEAFF
size: NA; J: TRBJ1-1; V: TRBV4-3; D: NA; DNA: TGCGCCAGCAGCCAACGAGCCGGGGGTGAAGCTTTCTTT; CDR3: CASSQRAGGEAFF
size: NA; J: TRBJ1-1; V: TRBV6-5; D: TRBD1; DNA: TGTGCCAGCAGCCCCATCCAGACAGGGGGCACTGAAGCTTTCTTT; CDR3: CASSPIQTGGTEAFF
size: NA; J: TRBJ2-1; V: TRBV28; D: TRBD2; DNA: TGTGCCAGCAGTTTCGGGACTAGCGGGAAGTACAATGAGCAGTTCTTC; CDR3: CASSFGTSGKYNEQFF
size: once; J: TRBJ2-2; V: TRBV15; D: NA; DNA: TGTGCCACCAGCAGAGAATCCCCCTCGGTTGGGAACACCGGGGAGCTGTTTTTT; CDR3: CATSRESPSVGNTGELFF
size: NA; J: TRBJ2-1; V: TRBV9; D: NA; DNA: TGTGCCAGCAGCGGACCTCCAAACGAGCAGTTCTTC; CDR3: CASSGPPNEQFF
size: NA; J: TRBJ2-2; V: TRBV6-5; D: TRBD2; DNA: TGTGCCAGCAGGGCGACTAGCGGATACACCGGGGAGCTGTTTTTT; CDR3: CASRATSGYTGELFF
size: NA; J: TRBJ2-7; V: TRBV6-6; D: NA; DNA: TGTGCCAGCAGTTTTGCAGGTTACGAGCAGTACTTC; CDR3: CASSFAGYEQYF
size: once; J: TRBJ2-5; V: TRBV19; D: TRBD2; DNA: TGTGCCAGCCGGCTAGCGGGAGCGGAGACCCAGTACTTC; CDR3: CASRLAGAETQYF
size: once; J: TRBJ1-1; V: TRBV28; D: NA; DNA: TGTGCCAGCAGTTTGGACGGGGACACTGAAGCTTTCTTT; CDR3: CASSLDGDTEAFF
size: NA; J: TRBJ1-5; V: TRBV27; D: NA; DNA: TGTGCCAGCAGTTTGGGCTTTAGGAGCAATCAGCCCCAGCATTTT; CDR3: CASSLGFRSNQPQHF
size: NA; J: TRBJ1-5; V: TRBV6-5; D: NA; DNA: TGTGCCTGCGGAGGGGTTGGGATAAGCAATCAGCCCCAGCATTTT; CDR3: CACGGVGISNQPQHF